The 7 T cell receptor beta chains below come from one sample, sequenced in a study of HIV-infected children after antiretroviral therapy interruption (dated by TCRdb to between 2019 and 2020). Library preparation used 3' RACE. The sample was run on an Illumina MiSeq. TCR libraries were constructed from RNA with a 3' RACE protocol that used unique molecular identifiers to correct for PCR amplification bias. TCRdb reprocessing: public reads trimmed at Q25 with fastp, clones called with MiXCR, in-frame beta chains kept. Duplicate CDR3 protein sequences are folded into a single record with the most common DNA and genes. This sample gives about 15,000 distinct CDR3 sequences in total; 3% to 4% of them show up just once. Of the sample, approximately 5.4% falls within the top ten clones. According to the study, the label for this sample's treatment or condition signals: PENTA 11 planned treatment interruption arm or continuous ART arm.

The sample consisted of CD45RA+ CD4+ T cells from PBMCs, taken from a donor given antiretroviral therapy, either interrupted or continuous. This specimen's cell subset or site label, per the study, means: naive CD4+ CD45RA+ CD45RO- T cells. The receptor source for this set is a child between 2 and 17 years old with HIV.

This clonotype was seen many times. This sequence joins TRBV24-1 and TRBJ2-1, with 12 bases fitting TRBD2. The germline CDR1 and CDR2 sequences are KGHDR and SFDVKD. The length of the CDR3 is 13 residues. J gave up 7 bases and V 8 bases, and 2 bases lay outside the gene matches. The CDR3: CATTTSGRNEQFF. The CDR3 coding sequence is TGTGCCACCACAACTAGCGGGAGGAATGAGCAGTTCTTC.

This clonotype was recorded at least ten times. At one end, the junction sequence differs from germline, possibly due to a read error. The gene calls are TRBV7-4 and TRBJ1-1; D not resolved. The CDR3 is 15 residues long. Germline CDR1 reads SGHVT; CDR2 reads SQSDAQ. Here the CDR3 reads CASSLEREGDTEVFF. DNA of the CDR3: TGTGCAAGCAGCTTAGAGAGGGAGGGAGACACAGAAGTCTTCTTT.

This clonotype was seen many times. The V call is TRBV20-1, the J call TRBJ2-1, with a weak D call TRBD2 (7 bases). Per germline, CDR1 DFQATT and CDR2 SNEGSKA (reference sequence). V lost 1 base and J 8 bases, leaving 24 bases between the germline ends. CDR3 size: 17 residues. The CDR3 DNA reads as TGCAGTGCTAGAGGGGGCAAGGCGGGGGCCACAGGTGATGAGCAGTTCTTC. Protein sequence: CSARGGKAGATGDEQFF.

This clonotype was counted many times. The chain employs TRBV5-6 and TRBJ1-1; D is unresolved. Trimming removed 4 bases from V and 6 bases from J, with 10 bases in between. This CDR3 has 12 amino acids. In germline, CDR1 is SGHDT, CDR2 YYEEEE. The CDR3 DNA sequence: TGTGCCAGCAGCCGAGCAGGCCCTGAAGCTTTCTTT. It codes for CASSRAGPEAFF.

The chain joins TRBV20-1 to TRBJ2-7; 9 bases agree with TRBD1. The CDR3 has 15 amino acids. V was pared by 0 bases and J by 4 bases, with 7 bases of the junction left unmatched. Germline lookup yields CDR1 DFQATT and CDR2 SNEGSKA (reference sequence). The CDR3 DNA follows: TGCAGTGCTAGAGATAAGGGACAGGGTGTGTACGAGCAGTACTTC. Translated, it gives CSARDKGQGVYEQYF.

In this sample, this clonotype turned up many times. The chain has TRBV29-1 and TRBJ1-3; D uncertain. Germline V gene sequence: CDR1 SQVTM, CDR2 ANQGSEA. This CDR3 is built from 16 residues. Trimming pared 0 bases from V and 3 bases from J, leaving 15 bases between. The CDR3 DNA follows: TGCAGCGTTGAAGATCGGGGAGATCAGAGTGGAAACACCATATATTTT. Its protein product is CSVEDRGDQSGNTIYF.

The sample holds a few counts of this clonotype. V usage is TRBV12-3 or TRBV12-4 and J usage is TRBJ2-2, with a possible D match to TRBD2 (5 bases). The V gene lost 7 bases and the J gene lost 0 bases, with 18 bases spanning the gap. CDR3 length: 17 amino acids. CDR3 in amino acids: CASTIRTRFANTGELFF. In DNA, the CDR3 is TGTGCCAGCACCATACGTACTAGGTTCGCGAACACCGGGGAGCTGTTTTTT.